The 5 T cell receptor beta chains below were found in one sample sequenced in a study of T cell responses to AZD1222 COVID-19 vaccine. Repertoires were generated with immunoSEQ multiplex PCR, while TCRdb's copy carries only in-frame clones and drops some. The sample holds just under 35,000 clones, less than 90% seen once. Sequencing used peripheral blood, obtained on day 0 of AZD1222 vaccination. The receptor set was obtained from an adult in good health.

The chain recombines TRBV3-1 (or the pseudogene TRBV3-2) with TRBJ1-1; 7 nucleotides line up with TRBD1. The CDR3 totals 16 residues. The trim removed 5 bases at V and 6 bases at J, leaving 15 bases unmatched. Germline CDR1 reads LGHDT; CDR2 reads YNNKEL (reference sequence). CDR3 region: CASSTIPTGDRAEAFF. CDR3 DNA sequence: TGTGCCAGCAGCACAATCCCTACAGGGGATAGGGCTGAAGCTTTCTTT.

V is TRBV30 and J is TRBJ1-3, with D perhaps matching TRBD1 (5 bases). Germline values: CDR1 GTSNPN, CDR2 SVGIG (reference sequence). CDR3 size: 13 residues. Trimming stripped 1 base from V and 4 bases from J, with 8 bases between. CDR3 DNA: TGTGCCTGGAGTGCAGGGAGGGGAAACACCATATATTTT. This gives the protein CAWSAGRGNTIYF. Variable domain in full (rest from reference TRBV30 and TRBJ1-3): SQTIHQWPATLVQPVGSPLSLECTVEGTSNPNLYWYRQAAGRGLQLLFYSVGIGQISSEVPQNLSASRPQDRQFILSSKKLLLSDSGFYLCAWSAGRGNTIYFGEGSWLTVV.

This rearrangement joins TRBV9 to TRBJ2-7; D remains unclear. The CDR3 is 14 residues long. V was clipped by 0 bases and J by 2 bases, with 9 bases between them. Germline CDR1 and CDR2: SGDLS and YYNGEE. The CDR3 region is CASSVGALPYEQYF. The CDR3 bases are TGTGCCAGCAGCGTAGGCGCCTTACCCTACGAGCAGTACTTC.

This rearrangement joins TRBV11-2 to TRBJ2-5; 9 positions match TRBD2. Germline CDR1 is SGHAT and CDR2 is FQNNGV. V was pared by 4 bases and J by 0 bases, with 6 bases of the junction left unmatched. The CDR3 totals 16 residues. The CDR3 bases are TGTGCCAGCAGCTGGCCGCGGGAGGGGTACCAAGAGACCCAGTACTTC. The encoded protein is CASSWPREGYQETQYF.

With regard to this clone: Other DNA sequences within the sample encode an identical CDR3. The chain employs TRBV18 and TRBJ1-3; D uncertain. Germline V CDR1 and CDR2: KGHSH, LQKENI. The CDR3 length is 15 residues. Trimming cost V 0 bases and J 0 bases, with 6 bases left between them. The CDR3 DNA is TGTGCCAGCTCACCACCAGCCAACTCTGGAAACACCATATATTTT. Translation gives CASSPPANSGNTIYF. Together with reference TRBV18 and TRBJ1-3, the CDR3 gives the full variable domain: NAGVMQNPRHLVRRRGQEARLRCSPMKGHSHVYWYRQLPEEGLKFMVYLQKENIIDESGMPKERFSAEFPKEGPSILRIQQVVRGDSAAYFCASSPPANSGNTIYFGEGSWLTVV.